These 18 T cell receptor beta chains were sequenced from one sample in a study of metastatic and nonmetastatic thyroid tumors. MiXCR reprocessed the PCR reads for TCRdb. This sample has more than 4,000 clones, with about 25% found just once. Not a single patient had been given any form of treatment at any point before undergoing thyroid surgery. The sequencing input was tumor tissue. These receptor sequences come from a male donor with papillary thyroid cancer or a benign thyroid nodule (not recorded which). Some clones in this sample may be carry-over from other donors' samples.

The chain has TRBV5-1 and TRBJ2-7; 8 bases line up with TRBD1. This CDR3 is built from 16 residues. V was pared by 4 bases and J by 0 bases, with 9 bases of the junction left unmatched. The germline V gene encodes CDR1 SGHRS and CDR2 YFSETQ. CDR3 sequence reads: CASSTKTGVGSYEQYF. The CDR3 DNA reads TGCGCCAGCAGCACAAAGACAGGGGTAGGCTCCTACGAGCAGTACTTC.

This clone ranks as medium-sized. CDR3 coding DNA: TGTGCCAGCAGTGTTGCAGATACGCAGTATTTT. Translating gives CASSVADTQYF. The chain employs TRBV2 and TRBJ2-3, with D unresolved. The CDR3 sequence is 11 residues long. The ends were cut back, 4 bases at V and 4 bases at J, with 3 bases in the middle. CDR1 and CDR2 (germline): SNHLY, FYNNEI.

The chain combines TRBV9 with TRBJ2-2; 13 bases map to TRBD2. Germline CDR1 is SGDLS and CDR2 is YYNGEE. Trimming cost V 2 bases and J 6 bases; bases outside gene matches: 7. The CDR3 consists of 17 residues. CDR3 in amino acids: CASSVPIGLAGAGELFF. The CDR3 DNA reads as TGTGCCAGCAGCGTCCCAATCGGACTAGCGGGAGCCGGGGAGCTGTTTTTT.

The chain employs TRBV11-2 and TRBJ2-7; 13 bases are a match to TRBD2. The CDR3 runs 15 residues. Germline V gene lookup returns CDR1 SGHAT and CDR2 FQNNGV. The V gene end was trimmed by 5 bases and the J gene end by 3 bases; junction bases not matched to a gene: 4. The CDR3 region has the DNA TGTGCCAGCAGCCAGACTAGCGGGAGGTTCTACGAGCAGTACTTC. Translating it yields CASSQTSGRFYEQYF. Full variable domain (remainder filled in from reference TRBV11-2 and TRBJ2-7): EAGVAQSPRYKIIEKRQSVAFWCNPISGHATLYWYQQILGQGPKLLIQFQNNGVVDDSQLPKDRFSAERLKGVDSTLKIQPAKLEDSAVYLCASSQTSGRFYEQYFGPGTRLTVT.

The chain is built from TRBV6-6 and TRBJ2-7; TRBD2 agrees at 7 bases. The CDR3 length is 14 residues. Germline-derived CDR1 and CDR2 are MNHNY and SVGAGI (reference sequence). Germline trimming cut 0 bases from V and 4 bases from J; bases unmatched to any gene: 3. As DNA, the CDR3 is TGTGCCAGCAGTTACTCGGGGGGGAGTTACGAGCAGTACTTC. The encoded protein is CASSYSGGSYEQYF.

V gene TRBV28 combines with J gene TRBJ1-5, with D perhaps TRBD1 (5 bases). CDR3 length: 15 amino acids. The germline V gene has CDR1 MDHEN and CDR2 SYDVKM. V was cut by 4 bases and J by 6 bases, with 16 bases left in between. This CDR3 is CASSSGQTARQPQHF. The CDR3 DNA sequence: TGTGCCAGCAGTTCGGGGCAGACCGCGCGTCAGCCCCAGCATTTT. Full variable domain (outside the CDR3, taken from reference TRBV28 and TRBJ1-5): DVKVTQSSRYLVKRTGEKVFLECVQDMDHENMFWYRQDPGLGLRLIYFSYDVKMKEKGDIPEGYSVSREKKERFSLILESASTNQTSMYLCASSSGQTARQPQHFGDGTRLSIL.

This clone was seen more than once but under ten times. This chain connects TRBV6-1 to TRBJ1-2, with D perhaps TRBD1 (5 bases). V was cut by 5 bases and J by 3 bases, with 19 bases left in between. Germline values: CDR1 MNHNS, CDR2 SASEGT. There are 16 residues in the CDR3. Here the CDR3 reads CASSWGTPPGHYGYTF. The DNA for the CDR3 is TGTGCCAGCAGTTGGGGGACCCCGCCAGGGCACTATGGCTACACCTTC.

This clone is medium-sized in the sample. This chain uses TRBV19 with TRBJ2-7, with 7 bases identical to TRBD2. Germline V gene lookup returns CDR1 LNHDA and CDR2 SQIVND (reference sequence). The CDR3 spans 13 residues. V shed 6 bases, J shed 3 bases, and the junction held 5 bases outside the gene matches. The CDR3 here is CASSKRDLYEQYF. CDR3 nucleotides: TGTGCCAGTAGCAAGCGGGATCTCTACGAGCAGTACTTC. The full variable domain, rest sourced from reference TRBV19 and TRBJ2-7, is DGGITQSPKYLFRKEGQNVTLSCEQNLNHDAMYWYRQDPGQGLRLIYYSQIVNDFQKGDIAEGYSVSREKKESFPLTVTSAQKNPTAFYLCASSKRDLYEQYFGPGTRLTVT.

This clone is classed as medium-sized. J is TRBJ2-7 and V is TRBV9; 10 bases are shared with TRBD1. With 0 bases clipped from V and 4 bases from J, the junction kept 1 base outside the gene matches. The CDR3 sequence is 14 residues long. The germline V gene has CDR1 SGDLS and CDR2 YYNGEE. CDR3 coding DNA: TGTGCCAGCAGCGTAGGACAGGGGGCGTACGAGCAGTACTTC. It codes for CASSVGQGAYEQYF.

This clone is categorized as medium-sized. The chain links TRBV28 to TRBJ2-5; 9 bases map to TRBD1. Per the germline V gene, CDR1 is MDHEN and CDR2 is SYDVKM. With 0 bases clipped from V and 2 bases from J, the junction kept 7 bases outside the gene matches. There are 17 residues in the CDR3. The CDR3 loop is CASSLWWTGEGQETQYF. In nucleotides, the CDR3 is TGTGCCAGCAGTTTATGGTGGACAGGGGAGGGGCAAGAGACCCAGTACTTC.

By its share, this clone is medium-sized. The chain recombines TRBV6-5 with TRBJ2-3, with D perhaps TRBD1 or TRBD2 (5 bases each). V was clipped by 0 bases and J by 0 bases, with 7 bases between them. The CDR3 loop spans 15 amino acids. In germline, CDR1 is MNHEY, CDR2 SVGAGI. CDR3 residues: CASSYSGTSTDTQYF. In DNA form, the CDR3 reads TGTGCCAGCAGTTACTCGGGGACCAGCACAGATACGCAGTATTTT.

By its share, this clone is medium-sized (0.01 to 0.1%). The V and J genes are TRBV11-3 and TRBJ2-5; 8 bases align to TRBD2. V shed 8 bases and J 3 bases; nucleotides not matched to a gene: 5. The germline V gene has CDR1 SGHNT and CDR2 YENEEA. The CDR3 spans 13 residues. The CDR3 DNA is TGTGCCAGCGCGGGGGGCCCCAAAGAGACCCAGTACTTC. Protein product: CASAGGPKETQYF.

By frequency in the sample, this clone is medium-sized (0.01 to 0.1%). The chain employs TRBV2 and TRBJ1-3; D is unresolved. Germline CDR1 reads SNHLY; CDR2 reads FYNNEI. The CDR3 consists of 14 residues. V gave up 0 bases and J gave up 0 bases, with 3 bases separating them. DNA of the CDR3: TGTGCCAGCAGTGAAGCCCTCTCTGGAAACACCATATATTTT. Its translation: CASSEALSGNTIYF.

There are a few counts of this clone. This rearrangement joins TRBV6-6 to TRBJ2-5; TRBD2 is a possible D gene (7 bases). The V and J ends lost 4 bases and 4 bases respectively, with 19 bases between them. The CDR3 length is 16 residues. Germline CDR1 MNHNY, CDR2 SVGAGI (reference sequence). The DNA for the CDR3 is TGTGCCAGCAGTTCCCGAGGGGCAGGGGAGGGAGAGACCCAGTACTTC. It codes for CASSSRGAGEGETQYF.

This clone was picked up a small number of times. The chain recombines TRBV27 with TRBJ2-7; either TRBD1 or TRBD2 may fit D (5 bases each). Germline CDR1 and CDR2: MNHEY and SMNVEV (reference sequence). Trimming shortened V by 5 bases and J by 3 bases, and 11 bases separated the two germline ends. The CDR3 totals 13 residues. The CDR3 region has the DNA TGTGCCAGCAGTCAGGGACGGAACTACGAGCAGTACGTC. As protein: CASSQGRNYEQYV.

This clone was recorded only once. This sequence joins TRBV4-3 and TRBJ1-4, with unresolved D. V was trimmed by 7 bases and J by 7 bases, leaving 19 bases between them. CDR3 length: 15 amino acids. Germline V gene data show CDR1 as LGHNA and CDR2 as YSLEER. The CDR3 nucleotides are TGCGCCAGCAACTACAATAGCGGCCCGGGTGAAAAACTGTTTTTT. Its protein product is CASNYNSGPGEKLFF.

J is TRBJ2-7 and V is TRBV6-1, with D perhaps TRBD1 (6 bases). V was clipped by 6 bases and J by 3 bases, with 12 bases between them. The CDR3 is 13 amino acids. Per germline, CDR1 MNHNS and CDR2 SASEGT. Here the CDR3 reads CASSTTGFYEQYF. The CDR3 DNA sequence: TGTGCCAGCAGCACTACAGGGTTCTACGAGCAGTACTTC.

The chain employs TRBV12-3 or TRBV12-4 and TRBJ1-2; tentatively, D is TRBD1 (5 bases). Trimming cost V 3 bases and J 3 bases, with 11 bases left between them. The CDR3 runs 14 residues. CDR3 residues: CASSFGGIYYGYTF. The CDR3, as DNA: TGTGCCAGCAGTTTCGGGGGGATTTACTATGGCTACACCTTC.